This T cell receptor beta chain derives from a study of T cell responses to AZD1222 COVID-19 vaccine. V lost 2 bases to trimming and J lost 6 bases, with 11 bases between them. The CDR3 runs to 14 residues. CDR1 is SGHRS and CDR2 is YFSETQ in the germline V gene. Some clones are missing from TCRdb's copy, which holds only in-frame ones; the method was immunoSEQ multiplex PCR. The sample lists about 130,000 clones, roughly nine tenths occurring once. This sequence joins TRBV5-1 and TRBJ1-4; weak D call: TRBD1 (6 bases). The receptor comes from an adult in good health. Material: peripheral blood, obtained on day 0 of AZD1222 vaccination. CDR3 loop: CASSFQGLDEKLFF. For the CDR3, the DNA is TGCGCCAGCAGCTTTCAGGGGCTGGATGAAAAACTGTTTTTT.